These 8 T cell receptor beta chains were sequenced from one sample in a study of identical twins. TCRdb re-called the 5' RACE reads with MiXCR, one entry per CDR3 protein. Seen here are about 530,000 distinct CDR3 sequences, approximately 20% observed once, and the top ten hold approximately 0.52%. This sample was shared with a second study, whose subject was yellow fever vaccine responses in identical twins.

The specimen sequenced was CD4+ T cells sorted from blood. Receptors originate from a young woman in good health.

This clonotype was recorded a few times. The chain has TRBV7-2 and TRBJ1-2; possibly TRBD1 for D (5 bases). CDR1 is SGHTA, CDR2 FQGNSA, per germline. Trimming took 4 bases from V and 1 from J, leaving 10 bases between them. The CDR3 consists of 14 residues. For the CDR3, the DNA is TGTGCCAGCAGCTCTGGGGCTAATAACTATGGCTACACCTTC. Translation gives CASSSGANNYGYTF.

The gene calls are TRBV11-2 and TRBJ2-1, with 10 bases fitting TRBD2. The CDR3 contains 19 residues. Germline V gives CDR1 SGHAT, CDR2 FQNNGV. Losses at the gene ends were 0 bases for V and 1 base for J; bases not matched to a gene: 9. The CDR3 nucleotides read TGTGCCAGCAGCTTAGAGCTAGCGGGAGTCCAACAATCCTACAATGAGCAGTTCTTC. It yields the protein CASSLELAGVQQSYNEQFF.

This sequence joins TRBV2 and TRBJ2-3, with 8 nucleotides matching TRBD2. This CDR3 has 15 amino acids. V lost 7 bases to trimming and J lost 6 bases; unmatched junction nucleotides: 12. Germline V gene data show CDR1 as SNHLY and CDR2 as FYNNEI. The CDR3 sequence: CASTTISGKADTQYF. As DNA, the CDR3 is TGTGCCAGCACGACGATTAGCGGGAAGGCGGATACGCAGTATTTT.

V gene TRBV6-4 combines with J gene TRBJ2-1; 7 bases are shared with TRBD2. J gave up 9 bases and V 6 bases, and 11 bases lay outside the gene matches. Germline loops: CDR1 MRHNA, CDR2 SNTAGT. CDR3 length equals 14 residues. CDR3 in amino acids: CASRTLAYVGEQFF. CDR3 DNA sequence: TGTGCCAGCAGAACACTAGCGTATGTCGGTGAGCAGTTCTTC.

A few counts support this clonotype. The chain uses TRBV7-6 and TRBJ2-1; 7 bases map to TRBD1. V trimming: 2 bases; J trimming: 2 bases; junction bases outside the gene matches: 6. CDR1 and CDR2 from the germline V gene are SGHVS and FNYEAQ. The CDR3 runs to 16 residues. In DNA form, the CDR3 reads TGTGCCAGCAGCTTACTACAGGGGCAAACCTACAATGAGCAGTTCTTC. It encodes CASSLLQGQTYNEQFF.

This clonotype has only a few counts. DNA for the CDR3: TGCAGTGCTAGCGGGGACAGCAAAAACTATGGCTACACCTTC. Translation: CSASGDSKNYGYTF. The genes are TRBV20-1 and TRBJ1-2, with TRBD1 matching over 7 bases. Per germline, CDR1 DFQATT and CDR2 SNEGSKA (reference sequence). Unmatched junction bases numbered 6, after V lost 3 bases and J lost 2 bases. CDR3 size: 14 residues.

This clonotype was counted many times. This chain connects TRBV7-3 to TRBJ1-6; TRBD1 agrees at 7 bases. Germline V CDR1 and CDR2: SGHTA, FQGTGA. The CDR3 is 14 residues long. J gave up 7 bases and V 4 bases, and 4 bases lay outside the gene matches. CDR3 in DNA: TGTGCCAGCAGCTCGGGACAGCCAAATTCACCCCTCCACTTT. This encodes CASSSGQPNSPLHF.

The rearrangement uses TRBV20-1 and TRBJ2-1, with a tentative D call TRBD1 (5 bases). CDR1 and CDR2 (germline): DFQATT, SNEGSKA (reference sequence). This CDR3 is built from 15 residues. V gave up 1 base and J gave up 8 bases, with 18 bases separating them. The CDR3 protein is CSARVWGVDPHEQFF. In DNA, the CDR3 is TGCAGTGCTAGAGTATGGGGCGTAGACCCCCATGAGCAGTTCTTC.